This TCR beta chain was recovered during a study of shared clonotypes between healthy human individuals (dated by TCRdb to the early 2020s). For context, the study as a whole: A few men and two women, aged 18 to 49 years, made up the cohort. For each donor, three plates each were used for CD4 naive and CD4 memory, two plates were used for CD8 naive, and one plate was used for CD8 memory. To estimate repertoire size and how much clonotype sharing occurs between individuals, the study deeply sequenced the blood TCR repertoires of five or six healthy adults. To increase sequencing depth and limit assay-specific biases, TCR repertoire library preparation and sequencing were carried out by different laboratories using diverse techniques. Between about 0.85 and 10 billion PBMCs per donor were obtained by leukapheresis.

TCR CDR3 regions were amplified from genomic DNA by multiplex PCR using the deep immunoSEQ assay. Genomic DNA extracted from each cell subset was distributed evenly over all wells of several immunoSEQ 96-well plates, and each plate served as one replicate. For sorted subsets, each replicate PCR was loaded with 200 to 250 ng genomic DNA, equivalent to 25,000 to 30,000 T cell genomes. The purified libraries were quantified using a Qubit 3.0 fluorometer, sized with a Bioanalyzer 2100, and then quantified again using the KAPA Library Quantification kit. A separate single-read 150-cycle Illumina NextSeq 550 flow cell was used to sequence each immunoSEQ 96-well plate. Processing in the source paper ran as follows. Because the immunoSEQ output included only junctional sequences and no quality scores, the filtering could not be the same as the filtering used for full-length reads. To assign V/J genes and CDR3, sequences were annotated against IMGT germline references using PyIR, a Python wrapper for IgBLAST v1.9. Reads were filtered out if the reads had weak V/J assignments (E-value above 1e-6), no CDR3, stop codons, out-of-frame junctions, or ambiguous translated residues. V3J clonotypes were defined as sequences sharing an identical inferred V gene, J gene, and CDR3 amino acid sequence. Percentage overlap between repertoires was computed as shared unique clonotypes divided by the size of the smaller repertoire. Richness of each repertoire was evaluated using RTK rarefaction, the Chao1 estimator, and Recon v2.1 estimates of unobserved clonotypes. For all TCRbeta clonotypes obtained by the gDNA method from a few donors, generation probabilities were computed with OLGA. The table comes from immuneACCESS by way of TCRdb, which keeps in-frame sequences with V and J called. Part of the clones is missing from these tables; in studies checked, under half for an unresolved V gene and the rest for unknown reasons. V and J calls plus clone size are reproduced from that table; the DNA served to infer D and trimming. A total of around 1,000,000 clones appear in this sample, approximately 80% of them only once. More than 0.85% of the sample comes from the top ten.

Its CDR3 holds 14 amino acids, cysteine through phenylalanine. Here the CDR3 DNA is all that survives: 42 bases in frame from base 1. Reading the germline V gene gives CDR1 KGHSH and CDR2 LQKENI. V is reduced by 4 bases and J by 9 bases, leaving a spacing of 15 bases between them. Here is what the overall study found, with its caveats: The small number of donors limited the genetic and exposure-history diversity represented. Even with the large sequencing depth, rarefaction of the sorted-subset datasets indicated that sequencing was incomplete. Compared with non-shared clonotypes, clonotypes shared by all four sorted-subset donors had higher generation probabilities. Pairwise subsampling led to the expectation that sequencing depth would affect the degree of clonotype sharing among donors. Only blood was sampled, and tissue TCR repertoires likely differ from those in blood. When a handful of donors were compared, the shared fraction of clonotypes was about 5% for naive CD4, 3% to 4% for naive CD8, about 2.5% for memory CD4, and less than 0.45% for memory CD8. Naive subsets generally had larger estimated clonotype richness than memory subsets did.

The donors were healthy, HIV-negative adults who had no recently reported acute infections or vaccinations. All donors were Caucasian adults living in Nashville, Tennessee, USA. CD4+ T cells were enriched by magnetic negative selection; naive cells were then positively selected on CD45RA, and the negative fraction formed the memory subset. After blood collection by leukapheresis, PBMCs were isolated using Ficoll-Histopaque density gradient centrifugation and then cryopreserved in the vapor phase of liquid nitrogen. Analytical flow cytometry was used to check the purity and quantity of each magnetically sorted T cell population. Each sorted fraction had its genomic DNA isolated and then quantified by UV absorbance on a Nanodrop 2000c. In the case of this clone: The target of this receptor is not known. Base qualities are not provided; no much larger clone lies one nucleotide away.

The chain is made from TRBV18 and TRBJ2-2; the D gene remains uncertain. This TCR was sampled from a man in his late teens or twenties in good health. Some clones in this sample may be carry-over from other donors' samples. Sequencing was done on a sample of memory CD4+ T cells from PBMCs. The cell subset or site label corresponds to: CD45RA-negative fraction. The bases are TGTGCCAGCTCACTGCGGACGAGTCCCAGGGAGCTGTTTTTT. It is translated as CASSLRTSPRELFF.